This T cell receptor (beta chain) originates from a study of neoadjuvant anti-PD-1 for oral cavity cancer. Study-level background: Nivolumab at 3 mg/kg was mostly given biweekly, three to four doses, pre-surgery.

Some clones are missing from TCRdb's copy, which holds only in-frame ones; the method was immunoSEQ multiplex PCR. The table includes tens of thousands of clones, around 82% detected once. Germline loops: CDR1 SEHNR, CDR2 FQNEAQ (reference sequence). Between the trimmed V and J ends, which lost 5 bases and 7 bases, there was a span of 12 bases. The CDR3 totals 13 residues. The receptor was isolated from a person aged 35-80 years with oral cavity squamous cell carcinoma. The chain has TRBV7-9 and TRBJ2-1; D may be TRBD2 (6 bases). Sample: PBMCs, taken before nivolumab (anti-PD-1) treatment. CDR3 sequence: CASSPGVGNEQFF. The CDR3 bases are TGTGCCAGCAGCCCGGGGGTTGGGAATGAGCAGTTCTTC. Using reference TRBV7-9 and TRBJ2-1 for the parts outside the CDR3, the full variable domain is DTGVSQNPRHKITKRGQNVTFRCDPISEHNRLYWYRQTLGQGPEFLTYFQNEAQLEKSRLLSDRFSAERPKGSFSTLEIQRTEQGDSAMYLCASSPGVGNEQFFGPGTRLTVL.